Following are 16 T cell receptor beta chains from one sample sequenced in a study of blood T cell repertoires in COVID-19. Clones were read by immunoSEQ multiplex PCR, and TCRdb kept only the in-frame ones, dropping some. The sample holds under 250,000 clones, 80% to 90% seen once. Sequenced material: PBMCs or T cells enriched from blood (not recorded which). These receptors were obtained from a woman aged 40 to 50 who had been exposed to COVID-19.

This sequence joins TRBV5-1 and TRBJ1-2; D unclear. V was shortened by 3 bases and J by 8 bases, with 14 bases between the two germline ends. The V gene's germline CDR1 is SGHRS and CDR2 YFSETQ. CDR3 length: 13 amino acids. Here the CDR3 DNA reads TGCGCCAGCAGCTGGGAGACAAGGGCGGGCTACACCTTC. This codes for CASSWETRAGYTF.

This chain joins TRBV9 and TRBJ1-2, with TRBD1 as a possible D gene (5 bases). The CDR3 is made up of 15 amino acids. In germline, CDR1 is SGDLS, CDR2 YYNGEE. The V gene lost 0 bases and the J gene lost 4 bases, with 13 bases spanning the gap. CDR3 amino acids: CASSVVGAEPYGYTF. Written as DNA, the CDR3 is TGTGCCAGCAGCGTAGTTGGGGCAGAACCCTATGGCTACACCTTC.

The sample holds many counts of this clone. The V gene is TRBV2, the J gene TRBJ2-7; TRBD1 matches at 9 bases. CDR1 is SNHLY and CDR2 is FYNNEI in the germline V gene. The CDR3 has 14 residues. V lost 8 bases, J lost 7 bases, and 12 bases stayed unmatched. The CDR3 is CASQVVQGAGEQYF. DNA of the CDR3: TGTGCCAGCCAGGTGGTACAGGGGGCAGGGGAGCAGTACTTC. Supplemented by reference TRBV2 and TRBJ2-7, the full variable domain reads EPEVTQTPSHQVTQMGQEVILRCVPISNHLYFYWYRQILGQKVEFLVSFYNNEISEKSEIFDDQFSVERPDGSNFTLKIRSTKLEDSAMYFCASQVVQGAGEQYFGPGTRLTVT.

J is TRBJ1-1 and V is TRBV12-3 or TRBV12-4; no clear D gene. Trimming left V 1 base short and J 7 bases short, with 7 bases between. This CDR3 spans 12 amino acids. The CDR3 protein is CASSLGELEAFF. In DNA form, the CDR3 reads TGTGCCAGCAGTTTAGGGGAGCTTGAAGCTTTCTTT.

V is TRBV12-3 or TRBV12-4 and J is TRBJ2-5; TRBD1 matches at 9 bases. V lost 7 bases, J lost 3 bases, and 3 bases stayed unmatched. The CDR3 is made up of 13 amino acids. CDR3 DNA: TGTGCCAGCACCCGGGACAGGGAAGAGACCCAGTACTTC. This codes for CASTRDREETQYF.

The table lists this clone with a count of one. This chain connects TRBV4-2 to TRBJ1-1; D is uncertain. The CDR3 consists of 12 residues. The germline V gene has CDR1 LGHNA and CDR2 YNFKEQ. V gave up 3 bases and J gave up 2 bases, with 4 bases separating them. CDR3 bases: TGTGCCAGCAGCCATCAAAACACTGAAGCTTTCTTT. Protein sequence: CASSHQNTEAFF.

The table lists this clone with a few counts. At one boundary the junction diverges from the germline segment, which might be a read error. This sequence joins TRBV6-1 and TRBJ1-4; 11 bases are a match to TRBD1. Germline CDR1 reads MNHNS; CDR2 reads SASEGT. This CDR3 has 14 amino acids. CDR3 residues: CASREGQGARKLFF. The DNA of the CDR3 is TGTGCCAGCAGAGAAGGACAGGGGGCAAGAAAACTGTTTTTT.

The chain couples TRBV3-1 (or the pseudogene TRBV3-2) to TRBJ1-2; 7 bases agree with TRBD1. Trimming removed 0 bases from V and 12 bases from J; junction bases left unmatched: 7. Germline CDR1 is LGHDT and CDR2 is YNNKEL (reference sequence). The CDR3 extends over 13 amino acids. CDR3: CASSQESAGGNTF. CDR3 DNA sequence: TGTGCCAGCAGCCAAGAGTCGGCAGGGGGAAACACCTTC.

The chain has TRBV12-5 and TRBJ2-7; 11 positions agree with TRBD1. Trimming removed 2 bases from V and 5 bases from J; junction bases left unmatched: 8. Germline loops: CDR1 LGHNT, CDR2 FRNRAP. This CDR3 region has 16 residues. DNA for the CDR3: TGTGCTAGTGGTTTGACGAAAGGACAGGGGGCCCACGAGCAGTACTTC. Translating it yields CASGLTKGQGAHEQYF.

This clone was seen a single time. The genes are TRBV4-1 and TRBJ2-3; possible D gene TRBD1, 6 bases. Trimming removed 6 bases from V and 0 bases from J, with 13 bases in between. CDR3 size: 15 residues. The germline CDR1 and CDR2 sequences are MGHRA and YSYEKL. CDR3 nucleotides: TGCGCCAGCAGTGTCAGGACAGCGAGCACAGATACGCAGTATTTT. Its translation is CASSVRTASTDTQYF.

The CDR3 loop reads CAIDRGNQPQHF. CDR3 nucleotide sequence: TGTGCCATTGACAGGGGCAATCAGCCCCAGCATTTT. The chain carries TRBV19 and TRBJ1-5; 7 bases match TRBD1. This CDR3 is built from 12 residues. The germline gives CDR1 LNHDA, CDR2 SQIVND (reference sequence). The V gene end was trimmed by 10 bases and the J gene end by 2 bases; junction bases not matched to a gene: 2. The entire variable domain, with the rest obtained from reference TRBV19 and TRBJ1-5, is as follows: DGGITQSPKYLFRKEGQNVTLSCEQNLNHDAMYWYRQDPGQGLRLIYYSQIVNDFQKGDIAEGYSVSREKKESFPLTVTSAQKNPTAFYLCAIDRGNQPQHFGDGTRLSIL.

The chain couples TRBV29-1 to TRBJ2-5; tentatively, D is TRBD1 (6 bases). Germline values: CDR1 SQVTM, CDR2 ANQGSEA. Trimming cost V 0 bases and J 2 bases, with 28 bases left between them. The CDR3 runs to 20 residues. The CDR3 is CSVEDPKPQGRGLSQETQYF. The CDR3 nucleotides read TGCAGCGTTGAAGATCCCAAACCCCAGGGCAGGGGTCTTTCGCAAGAGACCCAGTACTTC.

CDR3 in amino acids: CASSSGTSGGDTGELFF. The CDR3 bases are TGTGCCAGCAGCTCCGGGACTAGCGGGGGGGACACCGGGGAGCTGTTTTTT. J is TRBJ2-2 and V is TRBV11-3; 16 bases match TRBD2. The trim removed 4 bases at V and 3 bases at J, leaving 2 bases unmatched. From germline, CDR1 is SGHNT and CDR2 YENEEA. The CDR3 extends over 17 amino acids.

This chain uses TRBV20-1 with TRBJ1-2, with D unresolved. The ends were cut back, 5 bases at V and 5 bases at J, with 9 bases in the middle. This CDR3 has 11 amino acids. Germline V gene lookup returns CDR1 DFQATT and CDR2 SNEGSKA (reference sequence). CDR3 sequence reads: CSAYEGYGYTF. CDR3 sequence (DNA): TGCAGTGCTTATGAGGGATATGGCTACACCTTC.

Worth noting for this clone: Its ends do not fully match the called genes, so a read error is possible. CDR3 residues: CTSSYHVTGTEAFF. CDR3 coding DNA: TGTACCAGCAGTTACCATGTGACAGGGACTGAAGCTTTCTTT. V and J are TRBV6-2 or TRBV6-3 and TRBJ1-1, with TRBD1 matching 7 bases. This CDR3 contains 14 residues. Germline V gene sequence: CDR1 MNHEY, CDR2 SVGEGT.

The rearrangement joins TRBV6-5 to TRBJ1-1; 9 bases agree with TRBD1. J was trimmed by 5 bases and V by 5 bases; bases with no gene match: 3. This CDR3 has 13 amino acids. CDR1 is MNHEY and CDR2 is SVGAGI in the germline V gene. The chain's CDR3 is CASSTQGATEAFF. The CDR3 bases are TGTGCCAGCAGTACACAGGGGGCGACTGAAGCTTTCTTT.